The entry below gives a single T cell receptor beta chain sequence along with its context. Its target is not known. In the study's own analysis: ImmunoSEQ gave junction-only sequences without quality scores, so filtering differed. The table came from immunoSEQ multiplex PCR; TCRdb's copy has only in-frame clones and leaves some out. V and J calls and clone size come straight from that table; D and trimming were deduced from the DNA. Of some 240,000 clones in the sample, about 69% are singletons; the top ten hold roughly 11%. The data were taken from a study of shared clonotypes between healthy human individuals. Study outcomes and limitations: Sampling covered blood only; tissue repertoires likely differ. Investigators expected sequencing depth to affect clonotype sharing among donors.

This CDR3 comprises 14 residues. Per germline, CDR1 MDHEN and CDR2 SYDVKM. V was trimmed by 2 bases and J by 5 bases, leaving 12 bases between them. This rearrangement joins TRBV28 to TRBJ1-1; tentative D call: TRBD1 (5 bases). This clonotype was sampled from a man aged 25-40 years in good health. The sequencing input was memory CD4+ T cells sorted from blood. Subset in this sample: CD45RA-negative fraction. CDR3 nucleotides: TGTGCCAGCAGTTTAAGGGGAGGAAAAACTGAAGCTTTCTTT. It codes for CASSLRGGKTEAFF. The whole variable domain, remainder taken from reference TRBV28 and TRBJ1-1, is DVKVTQSSRYLVKRTGEKVFLECVQDMDHENMFWYRQDPGLGLRLIYFSYDVKMKEKGDIPEGYSVSREKKERFSLILESASTNQTSMYLCASSLRGGKTEAFFGQGTRLTVV.